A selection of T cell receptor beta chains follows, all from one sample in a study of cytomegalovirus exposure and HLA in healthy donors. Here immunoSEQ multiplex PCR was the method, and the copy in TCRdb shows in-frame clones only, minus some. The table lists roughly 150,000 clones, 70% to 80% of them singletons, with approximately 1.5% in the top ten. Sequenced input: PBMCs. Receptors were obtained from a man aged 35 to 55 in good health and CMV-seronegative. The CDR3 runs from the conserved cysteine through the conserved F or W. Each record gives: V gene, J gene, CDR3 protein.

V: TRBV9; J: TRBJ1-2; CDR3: CASSVAWTGEGYTF
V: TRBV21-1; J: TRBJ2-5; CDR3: CASSRNIAGASETQYF
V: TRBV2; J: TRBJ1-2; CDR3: CASSEGRGDGYTF
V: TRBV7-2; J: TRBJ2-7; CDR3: CASSLAHSGSGEQYF
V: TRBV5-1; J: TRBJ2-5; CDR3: CASSSSTSGETQYF
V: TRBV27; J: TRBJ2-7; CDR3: CASSPTGQEQYF
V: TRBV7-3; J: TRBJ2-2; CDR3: CASTPTASGSHTGELFF
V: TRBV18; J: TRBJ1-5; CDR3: CASSQGDRGLNQPQHF
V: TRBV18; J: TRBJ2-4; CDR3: CASSPLAEENIQYF
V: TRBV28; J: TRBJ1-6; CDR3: CASRGRDRLRSSYNSPLHF
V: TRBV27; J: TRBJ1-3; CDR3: CASSLRTGGGNTIYF
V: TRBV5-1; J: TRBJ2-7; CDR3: CASSERVAAYEQYF
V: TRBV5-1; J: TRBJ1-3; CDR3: CASSGTGSGNTIYF
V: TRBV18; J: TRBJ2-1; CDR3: CASSPRGASGRTSYHNEQFF
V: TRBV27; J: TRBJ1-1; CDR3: CASSLTGGWSNTEAFF
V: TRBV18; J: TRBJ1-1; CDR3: CASSTMTGIGTEAFF
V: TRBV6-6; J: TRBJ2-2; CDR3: CASALTSGPVTGELFF
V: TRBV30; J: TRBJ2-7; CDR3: CAWSKRLADSYEQYF
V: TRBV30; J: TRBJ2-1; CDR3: CAWSDQGANEQFF
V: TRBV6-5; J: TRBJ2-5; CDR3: CASSQLAGPETQYF
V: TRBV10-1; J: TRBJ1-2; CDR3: CASGGAGVYGYTF
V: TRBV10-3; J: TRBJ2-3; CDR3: CAMGASGTSTDTQYF
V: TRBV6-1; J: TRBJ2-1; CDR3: CASTRDLAYNEQFF
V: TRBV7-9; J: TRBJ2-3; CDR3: CASSLGFGRTDTQYF
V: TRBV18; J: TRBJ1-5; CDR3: CASSQNGGDQPQHF
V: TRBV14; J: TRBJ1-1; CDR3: CASSQDPSSEAFF
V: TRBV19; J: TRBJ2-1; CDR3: CASSITGQGSYNEQFF
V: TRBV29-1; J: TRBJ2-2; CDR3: CSVGWAGVTGELFF
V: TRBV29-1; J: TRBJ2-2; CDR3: CSVGRGSYPTGELFF
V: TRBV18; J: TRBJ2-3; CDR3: CASSSGTGRTDTQYF
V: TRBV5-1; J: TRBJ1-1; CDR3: CASSFTGNTEAFF
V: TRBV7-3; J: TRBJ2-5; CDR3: CASSLPGLAGASQETQYF
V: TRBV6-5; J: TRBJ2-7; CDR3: CASSLGTGGFEQYF
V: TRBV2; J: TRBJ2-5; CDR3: CAAGGVGETQYF
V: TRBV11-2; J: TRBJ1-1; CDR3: CASSFRLWNTEAFF
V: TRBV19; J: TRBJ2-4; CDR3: CASSIGQGAKNIQYF
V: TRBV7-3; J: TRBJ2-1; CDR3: CASSPGLAGYNEQFF
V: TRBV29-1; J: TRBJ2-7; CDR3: CSAELGDEQYF
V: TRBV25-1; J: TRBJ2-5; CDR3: CASSEPGTQETQYF
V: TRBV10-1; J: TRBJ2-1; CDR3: CASSTGTSGRFEQFF
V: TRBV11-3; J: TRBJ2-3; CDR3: CASSLGRRENTDTQYF
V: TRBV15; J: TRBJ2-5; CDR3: CATDKREGLRQETQYF
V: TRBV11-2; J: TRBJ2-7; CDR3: CASSSTKQGYEQYF
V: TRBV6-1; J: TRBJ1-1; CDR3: CASSEARGLGNTEAFF
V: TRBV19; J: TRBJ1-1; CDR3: CASSIWGPKGEAFF
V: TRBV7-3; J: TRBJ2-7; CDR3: CASSLKGQGFDEQYF
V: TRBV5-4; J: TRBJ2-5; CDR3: CASSSRLVPQETQYF
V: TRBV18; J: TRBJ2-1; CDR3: CASSPGTGRNEQFF